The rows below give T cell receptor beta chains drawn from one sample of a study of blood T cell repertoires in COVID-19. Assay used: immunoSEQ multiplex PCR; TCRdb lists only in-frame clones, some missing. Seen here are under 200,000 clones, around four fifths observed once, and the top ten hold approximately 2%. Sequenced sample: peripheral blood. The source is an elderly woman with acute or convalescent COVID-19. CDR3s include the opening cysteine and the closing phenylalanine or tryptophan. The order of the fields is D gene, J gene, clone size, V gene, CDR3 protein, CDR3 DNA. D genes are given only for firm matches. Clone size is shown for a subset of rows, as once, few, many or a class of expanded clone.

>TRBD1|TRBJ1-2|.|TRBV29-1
CSARDRGYGYTF
TGCAGCGCCCGGGACAGGGGCTATGGCTACACCTTC
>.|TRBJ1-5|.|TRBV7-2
CASSLEGGRSDQPQHF
TGTGCCAGCAGCTTAGAGGGAGGGAGGTCGGATCAGCCCCAGCATTTT
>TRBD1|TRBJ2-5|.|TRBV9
CASSVTGTAQETQYF
TGTGCCAGCAGCGTGACCGGGACAGCCCAAGAGACCCAGTACTTC
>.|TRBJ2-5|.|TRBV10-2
CASSESPPSGPDQETQYF
TGCGCCAGCAGTGAGTCGCCCCCCAGCGGGCCAGACCAAGAGACCCAGTACTTC
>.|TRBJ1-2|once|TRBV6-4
CASSATSGYGYTF
TGTGCCAGCAGTGCCACCTCGGGTTATGGCTACACCTTC
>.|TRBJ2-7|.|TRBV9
CASSVGVGDSYEQYF
TGTGCCAGCAGCGTAGGGGTGGGCGACTCCTACGAGCAGTACTTC
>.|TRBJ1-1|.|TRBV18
CASSPRVPGSPDTEAFF
TGTGCCAGCTCACCACGTGTGCCCGGGTCACCGGACACTGAAGCTTTCTTT
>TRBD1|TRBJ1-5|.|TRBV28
CASSSEDRVHQPQHF
TGTGCCAGCAGTAGCGAAGACAGGGTTCATCAGCCCCAGCATTTT
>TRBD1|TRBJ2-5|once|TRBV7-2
CASSVTETGVETQYF
TGTGCCAGCAGCGTCACCGAGACAGGGGTAGAGACCCAGTACTTC
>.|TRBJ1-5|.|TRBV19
CASTLGVINQPQHF
TGTGCCAGTACCCTAGGGGTGATCAATCAGCCCCAGCATTTT
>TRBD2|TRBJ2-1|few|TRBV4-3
CASSQDWLAGGEQFF
TGCGCCAGCAGCCAAGACTGGCTAGCGGGGGGAGAGCAGTTCTTC
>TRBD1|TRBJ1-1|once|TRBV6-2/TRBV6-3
CASSWDREVTEAFF
TGTGCCAGCAGTTGGGACAGGGAGGTCACTGAAGCTTTCTTT
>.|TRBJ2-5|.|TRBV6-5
CASRKRGQETQYF
TGTGCCAGCAGAAAAAGGGGCCAAGAGACCCAGTACTTC
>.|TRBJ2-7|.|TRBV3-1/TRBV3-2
CASSQGREYGEQYF
TGTGCCAGCAGCCAGGGAAGGGAGTATGGCGAGCAGTACTTC
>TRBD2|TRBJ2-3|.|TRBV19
CASSIGTSGREGPQYF
TGTGCCAGTAGTATAGGGACTAGCGGGCGCGAGGGTCCGCAGTATTTT
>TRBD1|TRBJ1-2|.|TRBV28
CASRPPAGTGGLGYTF
TGTGCCAGCAGACCCCCCGCCGGGACAGGGGGTTTAGGCTACACCTTC
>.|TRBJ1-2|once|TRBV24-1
CATSESSHGYTF
TGTGCCACCAGTGAATCAAGCCATGGCTACACCTTC
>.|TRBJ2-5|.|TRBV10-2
CASSEGSQETQYF
TGCGCCAGCAGTGAGGGCTCCCAAGAGACCCAGTACTTC
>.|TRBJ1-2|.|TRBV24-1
CATSGGYGAGYTF
TGTGCCACCAGTGGAGGTTATGGCGCCGGCTACACCTTC
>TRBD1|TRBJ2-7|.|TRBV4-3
CASSQEGTGVGEQYF
TGCGCCAGCAGCCAAGAAGGGACAGGGGTTGGGGAGCAGTACTTC
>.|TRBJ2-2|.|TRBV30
CAWSALPGAGELFF
TGTGCCTGGAGTGCCCTACCGGGGGCCGGGGAGCTGTTTTTT
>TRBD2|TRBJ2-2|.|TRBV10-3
CAISEPGLVYGELFF
TGTGCCATCAGTGAGCCGGGACTAGTATACGGGGAGCTGTTTTTT
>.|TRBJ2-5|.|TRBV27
CASSSAGQETQYF
TGTGCCAGCAGTTCTGCGGGGCAAGAGACCCAGTACTTC
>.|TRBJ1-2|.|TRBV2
CASSEAAGPTYGYTF
TGTGCCAGCAGTGAAGCGGCAGGCCCGACCTATGGCTACACCTTC
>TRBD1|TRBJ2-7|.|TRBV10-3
CAISESGTGANYEQYF
TGTGCCATCAGTGAAAGTGGGACAGGGGCCAACTACGAGCAGTACTTC
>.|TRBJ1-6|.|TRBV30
CAWSTIRGNSPLHF
TGTGCCTGGAGCACTATCCGAGGAAATTCACCCCTCCACTTT
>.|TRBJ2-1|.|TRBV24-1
CATSDSWGDEQFF
TGTGCCACCAGTGATAGCTGGGGCGATGAGCAGTTCTTC
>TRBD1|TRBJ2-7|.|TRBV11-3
CASSLYQGAGEQYF
TGTGCCAGCAGCTTATACCAGGGGGCCGGCGAGCAGTACTTC
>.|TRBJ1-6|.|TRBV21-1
CARAGTGLRNSPLHF
TGTGCCAGGGCCGGGACAGGACTAAGAAATTCACCCCTCCACTTT
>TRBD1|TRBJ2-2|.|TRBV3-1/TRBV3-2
CASRPRQGAGTGELFF
TGTGCCAGCAGGCCCCGACAGGGGGCAGGAACCGGGGAGCTGTTTTTT
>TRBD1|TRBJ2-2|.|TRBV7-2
CASSPRTGHTGELFF
TGTGCCAGCAGCCCTCGGACAGGACACACCGGGGAGCTGTTTTTT
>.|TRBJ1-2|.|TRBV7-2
CASSRDNQAYGYTF
TGTGCCAGCAGCCGCGACAACCAAGCCTATGGCTACACCTTC
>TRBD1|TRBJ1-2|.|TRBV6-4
CASNFREQTGALNYGYTF
TGTGCCAGCAATTTTCGGGAGCAGACAGGGGCCCTTAACTATGGCTACACCTTC
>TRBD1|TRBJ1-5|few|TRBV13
CASSSGGTGLSNINQPQHF
TGTGCCAGCAGCTCAGGAGGGACAGGGCTCTCGAACATCAATCAGCCCCAGCATTTT
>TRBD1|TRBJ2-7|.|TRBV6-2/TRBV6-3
CASSLLKTDRLWF
TGTGCCAGCAGTTTACTTAAAACGGACAGGCTGTGGTTC
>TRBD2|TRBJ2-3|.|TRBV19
CASSISSGRFTDTQYF
TGTGCCAGTAGTATATCCAGCGGGAGGTTCACAGATACGCAGTATTTT
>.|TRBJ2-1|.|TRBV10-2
CASSETWRDEQFF
TGCGCCAGCAGTGAAACTTGGAGGGATGAGCAGTTCTTC
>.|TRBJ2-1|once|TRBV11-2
CASSLVRDNEQFF
TGTGCCAGCAGCTTAGTCAGGGACAATGAGCAGTTCTTC
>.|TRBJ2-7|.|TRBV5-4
CASSLGTVSSYEQYF
TGTGCCAGCAGCTTGGGGACAGTTAGCTCCTACGAGCAGTACTTC
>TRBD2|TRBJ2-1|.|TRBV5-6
CASSFGLAGVNNEQFF
TGTGCCAGCAGCTTCGGACTAGCGGGGGTTAACAATGAGCAGTTCTTC
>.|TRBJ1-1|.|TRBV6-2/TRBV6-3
CASSYTWDIIEAFF
TGTGCCAGCAGTTATACATGGGACATAATTGAAGCTTTCTTT
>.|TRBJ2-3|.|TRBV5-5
CASSFGESTDTQYF
TGTGCCAGCAGCTTCGGGGAGAGCACAGATACGCAGTATTTT
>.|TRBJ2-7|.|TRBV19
CASSLAGTGTYEQYF
TGTGCCAGTAGCCTTGCCGGGACTGGGACCTACGAGCAGTACTTC
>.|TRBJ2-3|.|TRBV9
CASSALATDTQYF
TGTGCCAGCAGCGCGCTAGCAACAGATACGCAGTATTTT
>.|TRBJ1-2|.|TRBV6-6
CASSYPGTSYGYTF
TGTGCCAGCAGTTACCCCGGGACAAGCTATGGCTACACCTTC
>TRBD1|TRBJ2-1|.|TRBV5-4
CASSPNTGGNEQFF
TGTGCCAGCAGCCCGAATACAGGGGGCAATGAGCAGTTCTTC
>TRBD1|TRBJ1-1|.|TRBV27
CASSLTGGTEAFF
TGTGCCAGCAGCCTGACAGGGGGTACTGAAGCTTTCTTT
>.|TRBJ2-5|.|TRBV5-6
CASSLPGGQETQYF
TGTGCCAGCAGCTTGCCCGGGGGACAAGAGACCCAGTACTTC